This passage covers 4 T cell receptor beta chains from one sample sequenced in a study of T cell clones after liver transplantation. Generated by immunoSEQ multiplex PCR, the TCRdb table keeps only in-frame clones and is missing some. The table records 55,000 to 75,000 clones, 80% to 95% of them present only once. Sequencing used CD4+ T cells from blood, obtained less than 27 months after liver transplant. The receptors were gathered from a human patient who received a liver transplant. Some of these T cells may belong to the graft donor.

This chain links TRBV11-2 with TRBJ2-7; weak D call: TRBD1 (6 bases). This CDR3 spans 14 amino acids. Per germline, CDR1 SGHAT and CDR2 FQNNGV. Trimming removed 5 bases at V and 6 bases at J, with 17 bases between. The CDR3 DNA reads TGTGCCAGCAGCCCCACCAGGGGAATCGGCGAGCAGTACTTC. Protein sequence: CASSPTRGIGEQYF.

The rearrangement links TRBV5-1 to TRBJ2-3; TRBD2 matches at 13 bases. V lost 4 bases to trimming and J lost 4 bases; unmatched junction nucleotides: 6. The germline gives CDR1 SGHRS, CDR2 YFSETQ. CDR3 length: 16 residues. CDR3 DNA: TGCGCCAGCAGCACCGGACTAGCGGGAGTATCAGATACGCAGTATTTT. Protein sequence: CASSTGLAGVSDTQYF.

This sequence joins TRBV19 and TRBJ1-2; a weak D match, TRBD1 (6 bases). CDR3 length equals 15 residues. The germline V gene has CDR1 LNHDA and CDR2 SQIVND (reference sequence). Trimming took off 4 bases at V and 3 bases at J, with 15 bases between the two ends. The CDR3 DNA reads TGTGCCAGTAGTAGTGACAGGAACCCCGACTATGGCTACACCTTC. It yields the protein CASSSDRNPDYGYTF.

Note on this clone: Other DNA sequences in this sample translate to the same CDR3. The J gene is TRBJ2-1, the V gene TRBV20-1; D unresolved. Trimming took 1 base from V and 4 from J, leaving 2 bases between them. CDR3 size: 11 residues. The V gene's germline CDR1 is DFQATT and CDR2 SNEGSKA (reference sequence). The CDR3 sequence: CSARGYNEQFF. The CDR3 DNA follows: TGCAGTGCTAGAGGGTACAATGAGCAGTTCTTC.